This T cell receptor (beta chain) emerged from a study of shared clonotypes between healthy human individuals. Study background: Aged between 18 and 49, the donors were two women and a few men.

This clone has a single count. Clones were sequenced by immunoSEQ multiplex PCR, and TCRdb holds only the in-frame ones, with some missing. The table records about 610,000 clones, approximately 97% of them present only once. Sequenced input: naive CD4+ T cells sorted from blood. Subset given: CD45RA+ positively selected. This TCR came from a woman in her 30s in good health.

The DNA of the CDR3 is TGTGCCGACGGGAGGGCCGTTTTAGGCAAAAACATTCAGTACTTC. It specifies CADGRAVLGKNIQYF. This chain uses TRBV6-5 with TRBJ2-4; 8 nucleotides line up with TRBD2. V trimming: 11 bases; J trimming: 3 bases; junction bases outside the gene matches: 12. The CDR3 spans 15 residues. The germline V gene has CDR1 MNHEY and CDR2 SVGAGI.